This entry describes one T cell receptor (beta chain). Original analysis: Amplification of reference gene primers provided the estimated nucleated cell counts. Only in-frame clones appear in the TCRdb table, and some are missing; sequencing was by immunoSEQ multiplex PCR. The V and J calls and clone size were taken over from that table, and D and trimming were inferred from the DNA. The profile covers roughly 300,000 clones, with approximately 89% appearing a single time and around 8% taken by the ten largest. The data belong to a study of blood T cell repertoires in COVID-19. Study context: PBMCs, B-cell-depleted T cells, or T cells provided the cDNA or gDNA that made up the material.

CDR1 MNHEY and CDR2 SMNVEV come from the germline V gene (reference sequence). Trimming cost V 6 bases and J 8 bases; bases outside gene matches: 9. The CDR3 has 13 amino acids. The V and J genes are TRBV27 and TRBJ1-2, with 7 bases aligning to TRBD1. The sequence came from a woman between 45 and 60 years old who had recovered from COVID-19. What was sequenced was peripheral blood. CDR3 DNA sequence: TGTGCCAGCAGGGATCCGGGACAGAGCGGCTACACCTTC. Its translation: CASRDPGQSGYTF.